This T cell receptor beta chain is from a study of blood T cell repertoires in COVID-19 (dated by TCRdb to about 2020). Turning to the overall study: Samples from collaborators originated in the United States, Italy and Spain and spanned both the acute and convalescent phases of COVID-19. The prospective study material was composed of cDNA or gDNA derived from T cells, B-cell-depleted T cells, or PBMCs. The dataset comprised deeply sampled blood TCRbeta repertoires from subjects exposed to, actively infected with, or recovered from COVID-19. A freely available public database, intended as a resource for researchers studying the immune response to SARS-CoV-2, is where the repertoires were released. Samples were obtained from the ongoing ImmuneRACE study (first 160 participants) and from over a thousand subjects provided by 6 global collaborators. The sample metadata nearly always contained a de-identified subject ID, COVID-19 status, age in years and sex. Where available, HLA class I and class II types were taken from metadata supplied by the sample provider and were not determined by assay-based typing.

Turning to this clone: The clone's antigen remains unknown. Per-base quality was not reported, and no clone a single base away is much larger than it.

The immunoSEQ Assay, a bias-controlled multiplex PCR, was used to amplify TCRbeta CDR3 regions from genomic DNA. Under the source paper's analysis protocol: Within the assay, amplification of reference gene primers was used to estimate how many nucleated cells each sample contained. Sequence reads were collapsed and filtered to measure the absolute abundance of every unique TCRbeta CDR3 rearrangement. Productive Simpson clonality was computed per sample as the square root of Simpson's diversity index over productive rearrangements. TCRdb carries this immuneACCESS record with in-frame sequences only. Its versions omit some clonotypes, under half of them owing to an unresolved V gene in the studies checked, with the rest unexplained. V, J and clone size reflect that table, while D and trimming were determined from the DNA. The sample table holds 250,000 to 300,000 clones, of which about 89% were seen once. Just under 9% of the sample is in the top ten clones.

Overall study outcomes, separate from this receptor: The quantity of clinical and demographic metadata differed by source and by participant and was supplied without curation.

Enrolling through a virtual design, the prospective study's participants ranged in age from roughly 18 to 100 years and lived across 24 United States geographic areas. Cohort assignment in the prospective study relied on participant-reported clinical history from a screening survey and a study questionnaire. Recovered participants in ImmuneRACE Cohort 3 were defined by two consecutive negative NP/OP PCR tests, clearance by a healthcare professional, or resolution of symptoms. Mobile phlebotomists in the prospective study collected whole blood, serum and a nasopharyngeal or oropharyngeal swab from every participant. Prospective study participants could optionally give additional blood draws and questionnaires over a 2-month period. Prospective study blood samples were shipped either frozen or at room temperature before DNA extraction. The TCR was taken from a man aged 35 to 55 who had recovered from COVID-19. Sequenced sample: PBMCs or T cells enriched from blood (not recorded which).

The CDR3 sequence is CASSPGTGYQPQHF. The base sequence is TGTGCCAGCAGTCCCGGGACAGGGTACCAGCCCCAGCATTTT. The chain uses TRBV6-2 or TRBV6-3 and TRBJ1-5, with 9 middle bases fitting TRBD1. From a lookup of the germline V gene, CDR1 and CDR2 are MNHEY and SVGEGT. Reading from cysteine to phenylalanine, the CDR3 counts 14 amino acids. The CDR3 DNA has 42 bases and is translated from base 1. Clipping removes 5 bases from V and 7 bases from J, with 6 as the unmatched junction base count.